This passage covers 31 T cell receptor beta chains from one sample sequenced in a study of identical twins. TCRdb used MiXCR to reprocess the 5' RACE reads, holding one entry per CDR3 protein. Of 200,000 to 250,000 distinct CDR3 sequences in the sample, 7.5% are singletons; the top ten hold 5% to 6%. These data were also filed under a second study, of yellow fever vaccine responses in identical twins.

The source material was CD8+ T cells sorted from blood. Every receptor here comes from a woman aged 18-29 years in good health.

As concerns this clonotype: Compared with germline, one end of the junction differs, possibly owing to a read error. This rearrangement joins TRBV3-1 to TRBJ2-5, with TRBD2 matching 10 bases. From germline, CDR1 is LGHDT and CDR2 YNNKEL (reference sequence). The CDR3 consists of 15 residues. The CDR3 DNA reads TGTGCCAGCAGCCAAGGACTAGCGGGTGGTGAGACCCACTACTTC. Translation gives CASSQGLAGGETHYF.

This clonotype was observed many times. This sequence joins TRBV2 and TRBJ1-1, with unresolved D. Germline-derived CDR1 and CDR2 are SNHLY and FYNNEI. Trimming took off 8 bases at V and 4 bases at J, with 14 bases between the two ends. CDR3 length: 13 residues. The CDR3 DNA reads as TGTGCCAGCCCTGACCGGACTCTCACTGAAGCTTTCTTT. Translation gives CASPDRTLTEAFF.

Ten or more counts support this clonotype. The chain employs TRBV12-3 or TRBV12-4 and TRBJ2-7; 8 nucleotides align to TRBD2. Trimming at V came to 4 bases and at J to 2 bases, leaving 4 bases not matched to a gene. This CDR3 has 14 amino acids. The CDR3 region has the DNA TGTGCCAGCAGTTCCGGACTAGCAACCTACGAGCAGTACTTC. It encodes CASSSGLATYEQYF.

The CDR3 DNA reads as TGCAGTGCTAGTCCCGGGACTAGCGGGACCCAGTACTTC. It is translated as CSASPGTSGTQYF. This chain connects TRBV20-1 to TRBJ2-5, with 11 bases fitting TRBD2. The ends lost 3 bases at V and 7 bases at J; junction bases unmatched: 4. The CDR3 spans 13 residues. Germline CDR1 reads DFQATT; CDR2 reads SNEGSKA (reference sequence).

This clonotype has only one observation. This sequence joins TRBV3-1 and TRBJ2-3; 8 bases are shared with TRBD1. CDR1 and CDR2 from the germline V gene are LGHDT and YNNKEL (reference sequence). The CDR3 contains 16 residues. The V segment lost 4 bases and the J segment 5 bases; nucleotides outside the gene matches: 11. The CDR3 spells CASSLKPGQAVDTQYF. The CDR3 DNA sequence: TGTGCCAGCAGCCTTAAACCGGGACAGGCGGTAGATACGCAGTATTTT.

This clonotype appeared a few times. The V and J genes are TRBV3-1 and TRBJ2-5; perhaps TRBD2 as D (7 bases). CDR1 is LGHDT, CDR2 YNNKEL, per germline (reference sequence). Between the trimmed V and J ends, which lost 3 bases and 3 bases, there was a span of 11 bases. This CDR3 is 14 amino acids long. CDR3 region: CASSQGGRKETQYF. Here the CDR3 DNA reads TGTGCCAGCAGCCAGGGGGGGCGGAAAGAGACCCAGTACTTC.

This clonotype was picked up a small number of times. The rearrangement links TRBV7-7 to TRBJ2-7; TRBD2 agrees at 12 bases. The V gene's germline CDR1 is SSHAT and CDR2 FNYEAQ (reference sequence). V gave up 5 bases and J gave up 5 bases; unmatched junction bases: 4. The CDR3 has 14 residues. The CDR3: CASSTSGRPHEQYF. In DNA form, the CDR3 reads TGTGCCAGCAGCACTAGCGGGAGGCCCCACGAGCAGTACTTC.

Many counts were recorded for this clonotype. The rearrangement joins TRBV5-1 to TRBJ2-3, with 7 bases identical to TRBD2. V lost 0 bases to trimming and J lost 7 bases; unmatched junction nucleotides: 8. CDR3 length: 15 amino acids. Germline CDR1 SGHRS, CDR2 YFSETQ. CDR3 amino acids: CASSLGTSQTHTQYF. CDR3 in DNA: TGCGCCAGCAGCTTGGGGACTAGTCAAACCCATACGCAGTATTTT.

This clonotype was counted only a few times. The chain has TRBV5-1 and TRBJ2-3; maybe TRBD2 (6 bases). The CDR3 length is 17 residues. V shed 4 bases and J shed 5 bases, with 23 bases lying between them. CDR1 and CDR2 (germline): SGHRS, YFSETQ. CDR3 in DNA: TGCGCCAGCAGCAGGGAGGCCTCGATTATTAAGATAGATACGCAGTATTTT. Amino acids: CASSREASIIKIDTQYF.

The chain is built from TRBV7-8 and TRBJ2-7, with D perhaps TRBD1 (5 bases). This CDR3 has 14 amino acids. The V gene lost 5 bases and the J gene lost 5 bases, with 16 bases spanning the gap. Germline V gives CDR1 SGHVS, CDR2 FQNEAQ. The CDR3 reads CASSQGSNWDEQYF. DNA of the CDR3: TGTGCCAGCAGCCAGGGATCTAATTGGGACGAGCAGTACTTC.

This clonotype appeared a few times. The rearrangement links TRBV4-1 to TRBJ1-1; 7 bases line up with TRBD1. The CDR3 covers 12 residues. Germline V CDR1 and CDR2: MGHRA, YSYEKL. Germline trimming cut 2 bases from V and 11 bases from J; bases unmatched to any gene: 5. The CDR3, as DNA: TGCGCCAGCAGCCAATGGACAGGTACGGCTTTCTTT. Protein sequence: CASSQWTGTAFF.

This clonotype was recorded a few times. V and J are TRBV5-8 and TRBJ2-7; a possible D gene is TRBD2 (6 bases). The CDR3 contains 15 residues. V dropped 1 base and J dropped 1 base, with 12 bases sitting between them. Per germline, CDR1 SGHTS and CDR2 YDEGEE. The DNA of the CDR3 is TGTGCCAGCAGCTTGTCGAGACTAGATTCCTACGAGCAGTACTTC. This gives the protein CASSLSRLDSYEQYF.

There are many counts of this clonotype. The chain joins TRBV20-1 to TRBJ1-5; no clear D gene. V lost 0 bases and J 4 bases, leaving 10 bases between the germline ends. The length of the CDR3 is 14 residues. Germline-derived CDR1 and CDR2 are DFQATT and SNEGSKA (reference sequence). CDR3 in DNA: TGCAGTGCTAGAGATCACAAAGAGAATCAGCCCCAGCATTTT. Translated, it gives CSARDHKENQPQHF.

The CDR3 region has the DNA TGTGCCAGCAGCCAAGATTATCGGGCCAGAGGGGGCTACACCTTC. As protein: CASSQDYRARGGYTF. The gene calls are TRBV14 and TRBJ1-2, with no clear D. Trimming removed 0 bases at V and 8 bases at J, with 16 bases between. CDR1 and CDR2 (germline): SGHDN, FVKESK. The length of the CDR3 is 15 residues.

In this sample, this clonotype turned up many times. The chain recombines TRBV7-9 with TRBJ2-7; TRBD2 aligns across 9 bases. From germline, CDR1 is SEHNR and CDR2 FQNEAQ (reference sequence). Trimming took 5 bases from V and 0 from J; bases not matched to a gene: 5. This CDR3 region has 15 residues. The CDR3 nucleotides read TGTGCCAGCAGCCCCAGCGGGAGGTTCTCCTACGAGCAGTACTTC. Translating gives CASSPSGRFSYEQYF. Full variable domain (remainder filled in from reference TRBV7-9 and TRBJ2-7): DTGVSQNPRHKITKRGQNVTFRCDPISEHNRLYWYRQTLGQGPEFLTYFQNEAQLEKSRLLSDRFSAERPKGSFSTLEIQRTEQGDSAMYLCASSPSGRFSYEQYFGPGTRLTVT.

This clonotype was observed a few times. CDR3 amino acids: CASSLMDRGTSPLHF. Written as DNA, the CDR3 is TGTGCCAGCAGTTTAATGGACAGGGGCACTTCACCCCTCCACTTT. The chain uses TRBV12-3 or TRBV12-4 and TRBJ1-6; 9 bases fit TRBD1. The CDR3 runs to 15 residues. The junction had 5 bases not matched to a gene; V was cut back by 2 bases and J by 9 bases.

This rearrangement joins TRBV7-1 to TRBJ1-5; TRBD1 agrees at 7 bases. TRBV7-1 is marked as an open reading frame, function uncertain. The CDR3 runs to 15 residues. The V gene end was trimmed by 2 bases and the J gene end by 3 bases; junction bases not matched to a gene: 4. The CDR3 DNA reads as TGTGCCAGCAGCTCAAGGACAGGTACCAATCAGCCCCAGCATTTT. It codes for CASSSRTGTNQPQHF.

This clonotype was seen many times. This rearrangement joins TRBV12-3 or TRBV12-4 to TRBJ2-1; TRBD1 is a possible D gene (6 bases). The V end was cut by 8 bases, the J end by 8 bases, with 16 bases between. CDR3 length equals 13 residues. Written as DNA, the CDR3 is TGTGCCAGCGGCCTAACAGGGTTCGATGAGCAGTTCTTC. Its protein product is CASGLTGFDEQFF.

In this sample, this clonotype turned up a few times. V is TRBV12-3 or TRBV12-4 and J is TRBJ2-2; tentative D call: TRBD1 (6 bases). The CDR3 consists of 12 residues. V was pared by 6 bases and J by 8 bases, with 10 bases between. The CDR3 reads CASRTGFGELFF. The DNA of the CDR3 is TGTGCCAGCAGGACAGGTTTTGGGGAGCTGTTTTTT.

In its sample, this clonotype was seen many times. This chain uses TRBV4-2 with TRBJ2-1, with D uncertain. The CDR3 has 13 amino acids. Trimming removed 4 bases at V and 6 bases at J, with 10 bases between. Per the germline V gene, CDR1 is LGHNA and CDR2 is YNFKEQ. CDR3 sequence: CASSPPSLNEQFF. In DNA, the CDR3 is TGTGCCAGCAGCCCCCCAAGTCTCAATGAGCAGTTCTTC.

V and J are TRBV15 and TRBJ2-1; 10 bases match TRBD1. The germline CDR1 and CDR2 sequences are LNHNV and YYDKDF (reference sequence). The CDR3 extends over 14 amino acids. The junction had 1 base not matched to a gene; V was cut back by 3 bases and J by 5 bases. CDR3: CATSRGQGHNEQFF. The CDR3 coding sequence is TGTGCCACCAGCAGGGGACAGGGGCACAATGAGCAGTTCTTC.

At least ten counts were recorded for this clonotype. The chain is built from TRBV24-1 and TRBJ2-1; 12 bases are a match to TRBD2. Losses at the gene ends were 3 bases for V and 2 bases for J; bases not matched to a gene: 1. The germline V gene has CDR1 KGHDR and CDR2 SFDVKD. The CDR3 spans 16 residues. The CDR3 region is CATSDRTSGAYNEQFF. For the CDR3, the DNA is TGTGCCACCAGTGATCGGACTAGCGGGGCCTACAATGAGCAGTTCTTC.

The rearrangement joins TRBV28 to TRBJ2-7, with D tentatively TRBD1 (6 bases). Germline V CDR1 and CDR2: MDHEN, SYDVKM. V dropped 7 bases and J dropped 4 bases, with 23 bases sitting between them. CDR3 size: 16 residues. The CDR3 DNA reads as TGTGCCAGCAATACAAATATCGGGACAATGGATTACGAGCAGTACGTC. This translates into CASNTNIGTMDYEQYV.

This clonotype was seen only a few times. The chain has TRBV7-9 and TRBJ2-1; D gene unclear. There are 15 residues in the CDR3. Trimming left V 5 bases short and J 0 bases short, with 11 bases between. Germline V gene lookup returns CDR1 SEHNR and CDR2 FQNEAQ (reference sequence). The CDR3: CASSPLKGSYNEQFF. The DNA of the CDR3 is TGTGCCAGCAGCCCCCTTAAGGGCTCCTACAATGAGCAGTTCTTC.

This clonotype was picked up a small number of times. V gene TRBV4-1 combines with J gene TRBJ1-2; D call uncertain. Germline loops: CDR1 MGHRA, CDR2 YSYEKL. The CDR3 loop spans 14 amino acids. Trimming removed 0 bases from V and 4 bases from J, with 9 bases in between. The CDR3 here is CASSQDQAGYGYTF. Written as DNA, the CDR3 is TGCGCCAGCAGCCAAGATCAGGCAGGCTATGGCTACACCTTC.

This clonotype was seen at least ten times. The V gene is TRBV5-1, the J gene TRBJ1-4, with TRBD1 as a possible D gene (5 bases). The CDR3 runs to 15 residues. The V end lost 1 base, the J end lost 0 bases, and 7 bases lay between the germline ends. Looked up from germline, CDR1 is SGHRS and CDR2 is YFSETQ. The CDR3 loop is CASSLRGATNEKLFF. The DNA for the CDR3 is TGCGCCAGCAGCTTGAGGGGCGCAACTAATGAAAAACTGTTTTTT. The variable domain in full, with the rest retrieved from reference TRBV5-1 and TRBJ1-4, is KAGVTQTPRYLIKTRGQQVTLSCSPISGHRSVSWYQQTPGQGLQFLFEYFSETQRNKGNFPGRFSGRQFSNSRSEMNVSTLELGDSALYLCASSLRGATNEKLFFGSGTQLSVL.

This clonotype was observed a few times. The chain has TRBV12-3 or TRBV12-4 and TRBJ2-5; TRBD1 might be the D (5 bases). This CDR3 spans 12 amino acids. The V gene lost 6 bases and the J gene lost 1 base, with 6 bases spanning the gap. CDR3 loop: CASRQGQETQYF. Written as DNA, the CDR3 is TGTGCCAGCAGGCAGGGCCAAGAGACCCAGTACTTC.

This clonotype was recorded at least ten times. The chain's CDR3 is CASSLGPTGDEQFF. Written as DNA, the CDR3 is TGTGCCAGCAGCTTGGGACCCACCGGGGATGAGCAGTTCTTC. The rearrangement links TRBV5-5 to TRBJ2-1; D possibly corresponds to TRBD2 (5 bases). The CDR3 sequence is 14 residues long. In germline, CDR1 is SGHKS, CDR2 YYEKEE (reference sequence). V shed 0 bases and J shed 8 bases, with 12 bases lying between them. The complete variable domain, with remaining parts taken from reference TRBV5-5 and TRBJ2-1, reads DAGVTQSPTHLIKTRGQQVTLRCSPISGHKSVSWYQQVLGQGPQFIFQYYEKEERGRGNFPDRFSARQFPNYSSELNVNALLLGDSALYLCASSLGPTGDEQFFGPGTRLTVL.

Here the CDR3 reads CASSEAGGGQETQYF. CDR3 DNA: TGTGCCAGCAGTGAAGCGGGGGGGGGCCAAGAGACCCAGTACTTC. The chain links TRBV6-1 to TRBJ2-5, with TRBD2 matching 7 bases. The CDR3 is 15 residues long. CDR1 and CDR2 (germline): MNHNS, SASEGT. J lost 1 base, V lost 0 bases, and 2 bases had no gene match.

The chain recombines TRBV7-6 with TRBJ2-2; D is undetermined. Trimming took off 1 base at V and 1 base at J, with 7 bases between the two ends. Germline loops: CDR1 SGHVS, CDR2 FNYEAQ. The CDR3 is 15 residues long. In DNA, the CDR3 is TGTGCCAGCAGCTTAGTCCCAGGGAACACCGGGGAGCTGTTTTTT. The encoded protein is CASSLVPGNTGELFF.

This clonotype has just a few counts. V usage is TRBV4-2 and J usage is TRBJ2-5; 8 nucleotides agree with TRBD2. V was clipped by 0 bases and J by 2 bases; unmatched bases: 8. CDR3 size: 17 residues. Per the germline V gene, CDR1 is LGHNA and CDR2 is YNFKEQ. The CDR3 coding sequence is TGTGCCAGCAGCCAAGACCCCGGGAGGGGGGTTCAAGAGACCCAGTACTTC. Residues: CASSQDPGRGVQETQYF.